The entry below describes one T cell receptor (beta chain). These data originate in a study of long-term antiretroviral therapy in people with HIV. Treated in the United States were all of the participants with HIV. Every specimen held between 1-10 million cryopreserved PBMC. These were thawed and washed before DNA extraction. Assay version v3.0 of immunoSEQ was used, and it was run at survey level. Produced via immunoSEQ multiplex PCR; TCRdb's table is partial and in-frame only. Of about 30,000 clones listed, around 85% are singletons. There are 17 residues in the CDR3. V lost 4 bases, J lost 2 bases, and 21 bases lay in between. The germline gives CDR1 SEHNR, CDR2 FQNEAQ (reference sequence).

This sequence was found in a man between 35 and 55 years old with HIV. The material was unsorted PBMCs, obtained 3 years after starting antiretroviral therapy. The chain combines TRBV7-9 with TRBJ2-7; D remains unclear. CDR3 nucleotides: TGTGCCAGCAGCTCCGGGCCAAAACCAAACACGGCCTACGAGCAGTACTTC. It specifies CASSSGPKPNTAYEQYF. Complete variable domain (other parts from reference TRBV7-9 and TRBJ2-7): DTGVSQNPRHKITKRGQNVTFRCDPISEHNRLYWYRQTLGQGPEFLTYFQNEAQLEKSRLLSDRFSAERPKGSFSTLEIQRTEQGDSAMYLCASSSGPKPNTAYEQYFGPGTRLTVT.